The present TCR beta chain was sequenced within a study of T-cell memory formation after mild COVID-19. V dropped 1 base and J dropped 0 bases, with 10 bases sitting between them. CDR1 and CDR2 (germline): SGHNT, YYREEE (reference sequence). The CDR3 has 15 amino acids. Study-wide results and caveats: Pre-infection memory harbored some responding clones, suggesting cross-reactive memory joined. CD4+ contracting clones lay mainly in CM and EM, CD8+ ones in EMRA.

MiXCR, applied by TCRdb to the 5' RACE reads, yields one record per CDR3 protein. The sample contains about 560,000 distinct CDR3 sequences, about a fifth of which appear only once. In the case of this clonotype: Its antigen is undetermined.

The source of this sequence is an adult woman who had mild COVID-19 (a few samples of this study predate the infection). Cell type and time point are not known. The rearrangement joins TRBV5-4 to TRBJ1-1; D is possibly TRBD1 (5 bases). The material sequenced was PBMCs or a T cell subset sorted from them (not recorded which). This chain's CDR3 is CASSLSGGLNTEAFF. In DNA form, the CDR3 reads TGTGCCAGCAGCTTGAGTGGGGGTTTGAACACTGAAGCTTTCTTT. The full variable domain, completed using reference TRBV5-4 and TRBJ1-1, is ETGVTQSPTHLIKTRGQQVTLRCSSQSGHNTVSWYQQALGQGPQFIFQYYREEENGRGNFPPRFSGLQFPNYSSELNVNALELDDSALYLCASSLSGGLNTEAFFGQGTRLTVV.